This is a list of T cell receptor beta chains from one sample in a study of shared clonotypes between healthy human individuals. Data came from immunoSEQ multiplex PCR; TCRdb stores just in-frame clones and leaves some out. The sample consists of 450,000 to 500,000 clones, 65% to 80% of them appearing once. Sequencing was performed on PBMCs. Receptor source: a woman in her thirties or forties in good health. Some clones in this sample may be carry-over from other donors' samples. Both conserved end residues are part of each CDR3. Fields, in order: CDR3 protein, CDR3 DNA, J gene, V gene, clone size, D gene. The D gene is left open where the match is weak. The size of a clone is reported for some rows only, either as once, few or many, or as a class for expanded clones.

CDR3aa: CASSQVFGADYTGELFF; CDR3nt: TGTGCCAGCAGCCAAGTTTTCGGAGCGGACTACACCGGGGAGCTGTTTTTT; j_gene: TRBJ2-2; v_gene: TRBV14; abundance: -; d_gene: -
CDR3aa: CATSGDYRETQYF; CDR3nt: TGTGCCACCAGCGGGGACTATCGGGAGACCCAGTACTTC; j_gene: TRBJ2-5; v_gene: TRBV15; abundance: -; d_gene: TRBD2
CDR3aa: CASSSDGGGSTDTQYF; CDR3nt: TGTGCCAGCAGCTCCGACGGGGGCGGTAGCACAGATACGCAGTATTTT; j_gene: TRBJ2-3; v_gene: TRBV11-1; abundance: -; d_gene: -
CDR3aa: CASSLAPGPYEQYF; CDR3nt: TGTGCCAGCAGCTTAGCTCCGGGGCCCTACGAGCAGTACTTC; j_gene: TRBJ2-7; v_gene: TRBV7-2; abundance: -; d_gene: -
CDR3aa: CASSLGTASSYNSPLHF; CDR3nt: TGTGCTAGCAGCTTAGGGACGGCGAGCTCCTATAATTCACCCCTCCACTTT; j_gene: TRBJ1-6; v_gene: TRBV7-7; abundance: -; d_gene: -
CDR3aa: CSVSISGGSYEQYF; CDR3nt: TGCAGCGTTTCCATCAGCGGGGGCTCCTACGAGCAGTACTTC; j_gene: TRBJ2-7; v_gene: TRBV29-1; abundance: -; d_gene: TRBD2
CDR3aa: CASSLAGGQGQPQHF; CDR3nt: TGTGCCAGCAGCTTAGCGGGGGGGCAGGGTCAGCCCCAGCATTTT; j_gene: TRBJ1-5; v_gene: TRBV7-2; abundance: -; d_gene: -
CDR3aa: CASSPTGGTSGRAYEQYF; CDR3nt: TGTGCCAGCAGCCCCACCGGGGGGACTAGCGGGAGAGCCTACGAGCAGTACTTC; j_gene: TRBJ2-7; v_gene: TRBV7-9; abundance: -; d_gene: TRBD2
CDR3aa: CASSSPGTDTQYF; CDR3nt: TGTGCCAGCAGTTCGCCAGGCACAGATACGCAGTATTTT; j_gene: TRBJ2-3; v_gene: TRBV28; abundance: -; d_gene: -
CDR3aa: CASSLTGLANNEQFF; CDR3nt: TGTGCCAGCAGCTTAACGGGACTAGCAAACAATGAGCAGTTCTTC; j_gene: TRBJ2-1; v_gene: TRBV11-2; abundance: -; d_gene: TRBD2
CDR3aa: CASSLIGTLAALTQYF; CDR3nt: TGTGCCAGCAGCCTCATCGGGACACTAGCAGCCCTTACGCAGTATTTT; j_gene: TRBJ2-3; v_gene: TRBV7-9; abundance: once; d_gene: -
CDR3aa: CASSSGTTGNTGELFF; CDR3nt: TGTGCCAGCAGCTCGGGGACTACAGGGAACACCGGGGAGCTGTTTTTT; j_gene: TRBJ2-2; v_gene: TRBV5-4; abundance: once; d_gene: TRBD2
CDR3aa: CATSGGNEQFF; CDR3nt: TGTGCCACCTCGGGGGGCAATGAGCAGTTCTTC; j_gene: TRBJ2-1; v_gene: TRBV10-3; abundance: -; d_gene: TRBD2
CDR3aa: CASRTKLLAQFSTDTQYF; CDR3nt: TGTGCCAGCAGGACAAAACTTCTAGCGCAGTTCAGCACAGATACGCAGTATTTT; j_gene: TRBJ2-3; v_gene: TRBV28; abundance: -; d_gene: -
CDR3aa: CASSPHPRTGYGYTF; CDR3nt: TGTGCCAGCAGTCCCCACCCCCGGACAGGATATGGCTACACCTTC; j_gene: TRBJ1-2; v_gene: TRBV28; abundance: many; d_gene: TRBD1
CDR3aa: CASSSDRRGEQYF; CDR3nt: TGTGCCAGCAGCTCAGACAGACGCGGGGAGCAGTACTTC; j_gene: TRBJ2-7; v_gene: TRBV7-3; abundance: -; d_gene: -
CDR3aa: CASSLPPRETQYF; CDR3nt: TGCGCCAGCAGCTTGCCCCCGAGGGAGACCCAGTACTTC; j_gene: TRBJ2-5; v_gene: TRBV5-1; abundance: -; d_gene: -
CDR3aa: CSVVTDRGFYEQYF; CDR3nt: TGCAGCGTTGTAACGGACAGGGGGTTCTACGAGCAGTACTTC; j_gene: TRBJ2-7; v_gene: TRBV29-1; abundance: few; d_gene: TRBD1
CDR3aa: CAWIWGGVNTEAFF; CDR3nt: TGTGCCTGGATTTGGGGGGGGGTGAACACTGAAGCTTTCTTT; j_gene: TRBJ1-1; v_gene: TRBV30; abundance: -; d_gene: -
CDR3aa: CASKTSGRVQETQYF; CDR3nt: TGTGCCAGCAAAACTAGCGGGAGAGTTCAAGAGACCCAGTACTTC; j_gene: TRBJ2-5; v_gene: TRBV28; abundance: -; d_gene: TRBD2
CDR3aa: CASSLLSAEQYF; CDR3nt: TGTGCCAGCAGTTTATTGTCGGCCGAGCAGTACTTC; j_gene: TRBJ2-7; v_gene: TRBV27; abundance: -; d_gene: -
CDR3aa: CASSYPGASEAFF; CDR3nt: TGTGCCAGCAGTTATCCGGGGGCCTCCGAAGCTTTCTTT; j_gene: TRBJ1-1; v_gene: TRBV6-6; abundance: -; d_gene: -
CDR3aa: CARDYEQYF; CDR3nt: TGTGCCAGGGACTACGAGCAGTACTTC; j_gene: TRBJ2-7; v_gene: TRBV6-4; abundance: few; d_gene: -
CDR3aa: CASSRGGWNTEAFF; CDR3nt: TGTGCCAGCAGCAGAGGAGGGTGGAACACTGAAGCTTTCTTT; j_gene: TRBJ1-1; v_gene: TRBV7-2; abundance: -; d_gene: -
CDR3aa: CASTGVNEQFF; CDR3nt: TGTGCCAGCACAGGGGTTAATGAGCAGTTCTTC; j_gene: TRBJ2-1; v_gene: TRBV10-3; abundance: -; d_gene: TRBD1
CDR3aa: CASSLPNQPQHF; CDR3nt: TGTGCCAGCAGCCTGCCTAATCAGCCCCAGCATTTT; j_gene: TRBJ1-5; v_gene: TRBV5-4; abundance: -; d_gene: -
CDR3aa: CASNHGGLDPYEQYF; CDR3nt: TGTGCCAGCAACCATGGGGGACTCGACCCCTACGAGCAGTACTTC; j_gene: TRBJ2-7; v_gene: TRBV28; abundance: -; d_gene: -
CDR3aa: CASSVTGAQEKLFF; CDR3nt: TGTGCCAGTAGTGTGACAGGGGCGCAAGAAAAACTGTTTTTT; j_gene: TRBJ1-4; v_gene: TRBV19; abundance: -; d_gene: TRBD1
CDR3aa: CASSQAGQLAKNIQYF; CDR3nt: TGTGCCAGCAGCCAGGCGGGACAGCTAGCCAAAAACATTCAGTACTTC; j_gene: TRBJ2-4; v_gene: TRBV7-9; abundance: few; d_gene: -
CDR3aa: CASSFRRESYNEQFF; CDR3nt: TGTGCCAGCAGCTTCCGGCGGGAATCCTACAATGAGCAGTTCTTC; j_gene: TRBJ2-1; v_gene: TRBV7-9; abundance: -; d_gene: -
CDR3aa: CARSLEREEETQYF; CDR3nt: TGTGCCAGAAGCTTGGAGCGGGAGGAAGAGACCCAGTACTTC; j_gene: TRBJ2-5; v_gene: TRBV5-3; abundance: once; d_gene: TRBD2
CDR3aa: CASGLRTSGRRDTGELFF; CDR3nt: TGTGCCAGCGGCTTGAGGACTAGCGGGAGGAGGGACACCGGGGAGCTGTTTTTT; j_gene: TRBJ2-2; v_gene: TRBV7-6; abundance: -; d_gene: TRBD2